This T cell receptor beta chain is drawn from a study of T cells in Graves' hyperthyroidism and ophthalmopathy. This clonotype came up many times. Germline-derived CDR1 and CDR2 are DFQATT and SNEGSKA (reference sequence). Trimming pared 7 bases from V and 3 bases from J, leaving 9 bases between. The CDR3 has 11 amino acids. RNA transcripts yielded amplified TCR beta CDR3 regions. HTBI primers were the set used in a first-round RT-PCR of the TCR CDR3. TCRdb used MiXCR to reprocess the multiplex PCR reads, holding one entry per CDR3 protein. Seen here are 550,000 to 650,000 distinct CDR3 sequences, 14% observed once, and the top ten hold about 15%. Lactation, pregnancy, other autoimmune disease or uncontrolled infection led to exclusion of patients.

V is TRBV20-1 and J is TRBJ1-1, with D maybe TRBD1 (5 bases). Sequencing was done on a sample of blood. The receptor was isolated from a woman between 40 and 50 years old with Graves' hyperthyroidism. The CDR3 bases are TGCAGTGGGACCAGGGACACTGAAGCTTTCTTT. Protein: CSGTRDTEAFF.